One and the same sample provided the 14 T cell receptor beta chains below, sequenced in a study of cytomegalovirus exposure and HLA in healthy donors. This PCR relied on a set of 60 Vbeta primers and 13 Jbeta primers. TCRdb's copy holds only in-frame clones and misses some; the assay was immunoSEQ multiplex PCR. The table shows about 55,000 clones, with 78% occurring only once. Sequencing was carried out using PBMCs. The receptors originated from a female donor in good health and CMV-seronegative.

This clone was counted between two and nine times. This chain links TRBV2 with TRBJ2-5; D is uncertain. Per germline, CDR1 SNHLY and CDR2 FYNNEI. CDR3 length equals 14 residues. V lost 6 bases to trimming and J lost 5 bases, with 16 bases between them. CDR3 in DNA: TGTGCCAGCAGCCCCGGGTCCGCTGGGGAGACCCAGTACTTC. This encodes CASSPGSAGETQYF.

J is TRBJ2-3 and V is TRBV9, with D perhaps TRBD1 (5 bases). The CDR3 totals 17 residues. Germline CDR1 is SGDLS and CDR2 is YYNGEE. V lost 4 bases and J lost 2, with 20 bases in between. The CDR3 nucleotides are TGTGCCAGCAGCCTAGGTCTCGACAGCTCCTTCACAGATACGCAGTATTTT. Protein: CASSLGLDSSFTDTQYF.

This clone was seen only once. The chain employs TRBV7-9 and TRBJ1-1; TRBD1 might be the D (6 bases). Germline V gene lookup returns CDR1 SEHNR and CDR2 FQNEAQ (reference sequence). V was pared by 4 bases and J by 6 bases, with 15 bases between. The CDR3 is 14 residues long. The chain's CDR3 is CASSSGVGGAEAFF. CDR3 nucleotide sequence: TGTGCCAGCAGCTCGGGGGTAGGGGGGGCTGAAGCTTTCTTT.

This chain joins TRBV19 and TRBJ2-5; 7 bases fit TRBD2. The CDR3 covers 11 residues. The ends lost 7 bases at V and 6 bases at J; junction bases unmatched: 2. Germline assignment: CDR1 LNHDA and CDR2 SQIVND (reference sequence). This chain's CDR3 is CASNGGKTQYF. The CDR3 DNA reads as TGTGCCAGTAACGGGGGGAAGACCCAGTACTTC.

This chain connects TRBV6-1 to TRBJ2-5; 10 bases are a match to TRBD2. CDR1 is MNHNS, CDR2 SASEGT, per germline. The CDR3 is 15 residues long. J was trimmed by 4 bases and V by 6 bases; bases with no gene match: 8. CDR3 nucleotides: TGTGCCAGCAGAGCAAGCGGGGGGGCTGGAGAGACCCAGTACTTC. It codes for CASRASGGAGETQYF.

The genes are TRBV6-9 and TRBJ2-4, with D possibly matching TRBD2 (7 bases). The V gene's germline CDR1 is MNHGY and CDR2 SVAAGI. The CDR3 spans 17 residues. Trimming took off 8 bases at V and 6 bases at J, with 26 bases between the two ends. CDR3 in amino acids: CASHQEAGAVGGNIQYF. CDR3 nucleotides: TGTGCCAGCCACCAGGAGGCGGGGGCCGTCGGCGGAAACATTCAGTACTTC.

The V gene is TRBV2, the J gene TRBJ1-1; D is perhaps TRBD1 (6 bases). Germline V gene sequence: CDR1 SNHLY, CDR2 FYNNEI. The ends were cut back, 3 bases at V and 5 bases at J, with 10 bases in the middle. This CDR3 is built from 13 residues. The CDR3 loop is CASSDRQDTEAFF. Here the CDR3 DNA reads TGTGCCAGCAGTGACCGACAGGATACTGAAGCTTTCTTT. The complete variable domain, with remaining parts taken from reference TRBV2 and TRBJ1-1, reads EPEVTQTPSHQVTQMGQEVILRCVPISNHLYFYWYRQILGQKVEFLVSFYNNEISEKSEIFDDQFSVERPDGSNFTLKIRSTKLEDSAMYFCASSDRQDTEAFFGQGTRLTVV.

In this sample, this clone turned up once. The V and J genes are TRBV4-3 and TRBJ2-7; possibly TRBD1 for D (5 bases). Germline V gene sequence: CDR1 LGHNA, CDR2 YSLEER. Trimming removed 1 base from V and 5 bases from J, with 12 bases in between. The CDR3 sequence is 14 residues long. CDR3 sequence reads: CASSQARTIDEQYF. CDR3 nucleotide sequence: TGCGCCAGCAGCCAAGCCCGGACAATCGACGAGCAGTACTTC.

This sequence joins TRBV18 and TRBJ1-1; D may be TRBD1 (5 bases). Looked up from germline, CDR1 is KGHSH and CDR2 is LQKENI. V dropped 2 bases and J dropped 0 bases, with 7 bases sitting between them. The CDR3 covers 14 residues. CDR3: CASSPGGMNTEAFF. For the CDR3, the DNA is TGTGCCAGCTCACCAGGGGGGATGAACACTGAAGCTTTCTTT.

The rearrangement links TRBV18 to TRBJ1-1, with 7 bases aligning to TRBD1. The CDR3 loop spans 16 amino acids. In germline, CDR1 is KGHSH, CDR2 LQKENI. With V trimmed by 6 bases and J by 0 bases, 10 bases remained unmatched. This CDR3 reads CASSSTGRTLNTEAFF. For the CDR3, the DNA is TGTGCCAGCTCGTCGACAGGGCGGACCCTGAACACTGAAGCTTTCTTT.

The J gene is TRBJ2-3, the V gene TRBV9; 9 bases map to TRBD2. Unmatched junction bases numbered 10, after V lost 4 bases and J lost 10 bases. CDR1 is SGDLS, CDR2 YYNGEE, per germline. The CDR3 spans 14 residues. The chain's CDR3 is CASSPGRSGGSQYF. The CDR3 region has the DNA TGTGCCAGCAGCCCTGGGCGTAGCGGGGGCTCGCAGTATTTT.

The genes are TRBV11-2 and TRBJ2-3, with D possibly being TRBD2 (5 bases). The ends were cut back, 5 bases at V and 6 bases at J, with 9 bases in the middle. CDR1 and CDR2 from the germline V gene are SGHAT and FQNNGV. The CDR3 has 12 amino acids. The CDR3 nucleotides are TGTGCCAGCAGCCCCTCGGGGGATACGCAGTATTTT. Translated: CASSPSGDTQYF. Looking up the rest from reference TRBV11-2 and TRBJ2-3 gives the full variable domain: EAGVAQSPRYKIIEKRQSVAFWCNPISGHATLYWYQQILGQGPKLLIQFQNNGVVDDSQLPKDRFSAERLKGVDSTLKIQPAKLEDSAVYLCASSPSGDTQYFGPGTRLTVL.

V gene TRBV19 combines with J gene TRBJ2-3; D is ambiguous. Germline V lookup: CDR1 LNHDA, CDR2 SQIVND (reference sequence). Trimming removed 2 bases at V and 6 bases at J, with 3 bases between. The CDR3 spans 11 residues. In nucleotides, the CDR3 is TGTGCCAGTAGTATACGGGATACGCAGTATTTT. Its translation is CASSIRDTQYF.

The chain has TRBV4-3 and TRBJ2-5, with 9 positions matching TRBD1. The DNA end is more similar to TRBJ2-7, so the J call may be wrong. CDR3 size: 18 residues. Per the germline V gene, CDR1 is LGHNA and CDR2 is YSLEER. DNA of the CDR3: TGCGCCAGCAGCCAAGATCGTCCTCGATGGGACAGGGTGTACGAGCAGTACTTC. This translates into CASSQDRPRWDRVYEQYF.